Below are 32 T cell receptor beta chains sequenced from a single sample in a study of OX40 agonist ivuxolimab in advanced cancers. The data were produced by immunoSEQ multiplex PCR, yet TCRdb's version contains in-frame clones alone and is incomplete. The sample consists of about 70,000 clones, roughly nine tenths of them appearing once. The source material was CD4+ or CD8+ T cells sorted from blood, sampled in a trial of the OX40 agonist ivuxolimab. These receptors all stem from an adult with an advanced solid tumor such as melanoma, head and neck, liver or kidney cancer.

The rearrangement uses TRBV11-2 and TRBJ2-7; D gene ambiguous. V lost 1 base and J lost 0, with 13 bases in between. The CDR3 covers 16 residues. CDR1 and CDR2 from the germline V gene are SGHAT and FQNNGV. Here the CDR3 DNA reads TGTGCCAGCAGCTTAGGTCCCCGACAAAGCTCCTACGAGCAGTACTTC. The encoded protein is CASSLGPRQSSYEQYF.

V and J are TRBV7-2 and TRBJ2-7, with D possibly matching TRBD2 (7 bases). The CDR3 length is 15 residues. Trimming cost V 5 bases and J 2 bases, with 16 bases left between them. CDR1 SGHTA and CDR2 FQGNSA come from the germline V gene. The CDR3 is CASSRSRGGTYEQYF. CDR3 DNA sequence: TGTGCCAGCAGCCGCTCGAGGGGGGGCACCTACGAGCAGTACTTC. The full variable domain, rest sourced from reference TRBV7-2 and TRBJ2-7, is GAGVSQSPSNKVTEKGKDVELRCDPISGHTALYWYRQSLGQGLEFLIYFQGNSAPDKSGLPSDRFSAERTGGSVSTLTIQRTQQEDSAVYLCASSRSRGGTYEQYFGPGTRLTVT.

The J gene is TRBJ2-5, the V gene TRBV5-6; D perhaps matches TRBD2 (5 bases). In germline, CDR1 is SGHDT, CDR2 YYEEEE. V gave up 1 base and J gave up 2 bases, with 15 bases separating them. This CDR3 is 16 amino acids long. CDR3: CASSLPNGGSQETQYF. The CDR3 DNA sequence: TGTGCCAGCAGCTTGCCTAACGGAGGTAGTCAAGAGACCCAGTACTTC.

The J gene is TRBJ1-1, the V gene TRBV13; a possible D gene is TRBD1 (5 bases). CDR3 length equals 13 residues. Per germline, CDR1 PRHDT and CDR2 FYEKMQ (reference sequence). The V end was cut by 4 bases, the J end by 4 bases, with 10 bases between. The CDR3 coding sequence is TGTGCCAGCAGCTCACCCCAGGGCACTGAAGCTTTCTTT. It codes for CASSSPQGTEAFF.

V is TRBV5-1 and J is TRBJ1-1; D not resolved. Deletions cut 2 bases from V and 4 bases from J, with 9 bases between. The CDR3 contains 13 residues. Germline V gives CDR1 SGHRS, CDR2 YFSETQ. The CDR3 loop is CASSFRTATEAFF. The CDR3 nucleotides read TGCGCCAGCAGCTTCCGGACGGCCACTGAAGCTTTCTTT.

The chain recombines TRBV6-4 with TRBJ2-3; TRBD2 matches at 10 bases. The CDR3 totals 15 residues. After removal of 3 bases from V and 5 bases from J, the junction contained 5 bases not matched to a gene. Per germline, CDR1 MRHNA and CDR2 SNTAGT. CDR3 loop: CASSEQRGGQDTQYF. CDR3 nucleotide sequence: TGTGCCAGCAGTGAACAGCGGGGGGGCCAAGATACGCAGTATTTT.

The chain recombines TRBV4-2 with TRBJ1-1; 9 nucleotides agree with TRBD1. CDR3 length equals 17 residues. Germline trimming cut 2 bases from V and 3 bases from J; bases unmatched to any gene: 10. Germline-derived CDR1 and CDR2 are LGHNA and YNFKEQ. The CDR3 DNA reads as TGTGCCAGCAGCCAACGACAGGGGGATCTGTTGGACACTGAAGCTTTCTTT. It is translated as CASSQRQGDLLDTEAFF.

The J gene is TRBJ2-1, the V gene TRBV2; tentative D call: TRBD2 (6 bases). Germline lookup yields CDR1 SNHLY and CDR2 FYNNEI. V dropped 1 base and J dropped 4 bases, with 8 bases sitting between them. The CDR3 loop spans 14 amino acids. The CDR3 loop is CASSEGTTYNEQFF. The CDR3 DNA reads as TGTGCCAGCAGTGAAGGGACTACGTACAATGAGCAGTTCTTC. Looking up the rest from reference TRBV2 and TRBJ2-1 gives the full variable domain: EPEVTQTPSHQVTQMGQEVILRCVPISNHLYFYWYRQILGQKVEFLVSFYNNEISEKSEIFDDQFSVERPDGSNFTLKIRSTKLEDSAMYFCASSEGTTYNEQFFGPGTRLTVL.

V and J are TRBV2 and TRBJ1-5; TRBD1 is a possible D gene (6 bases). This CDR3 has 14 amino acids. Germline CDR1 reads SNHLY; CDR2 reads FYNNEI. V was pared by 3 bases and J by 11 bases, with 17 bases between. This CDR3 reads CASSEWQGEGAQHF. DNA for the CDR3: TGTGCCAGCAGTGAGTGGCAGGGTGAGGGGGCCCAGCATTTT.

V usage is TRBV11-3 and J usage is TRBJ2-2, with TRBD1 identical over 8 bases. The CDR3 is 15 residues long. J was trimmed by 3 bases and V by 4 bases; bases with no gene match: 4. The germline CDR1 and CDR2 sequences are SGHNT and YENEEA. CDR3 loop: CASSSYRGDTGELFF. CDR3 sequence (DNA): TGTGCCAGCAGCTCCTACAGGGGGGACACCGGGGAGCTGTTTTTT.

V is TRBV28 and J is TRBJ2-1; D perhaps matches TRBD2 (6 bases). This CDR3 has 15 residues. The germline V gene encodes CDR1 MDHEN and CDR2 SYDVKM. Trimming removed 7 bases at V and 0 bases at J, with 13 bases between. The CDR3 region has the DNA TGTGCCAGCACTCAGGACGGGAGCTCCTACAATGAGCAGTTCTTC. Its protein is CASTQDGSSYNEQFF.

The rearrangement joins TRBV11-2 to TRBJ2-1; 7 bases align to TRBD2. The CDR3 length is 12 residues. V shed 5 bases and J 8 bases; nucleotides not matched to a gene: 3. The germline V gene encodes CDR1 SGHAT and CDR2 FQNNGV. The CDR3 DNA follows: TGTGCCAGCAGCCAAGGGAGGGATGAGCAGTTCTTC. Protein: CASSQGRDEQFF.

This sequence joins TRBV27 and TRBJ2-3; TRBD2 is a possible D gene (5 bases). Germline V CDR1 and CDR2: MNHEY, SMNVEV (reference sequence). This CDR3 has 13 amino acids. Trimming pared 5 bases from V and 10 bases from J, leaving 16 bases between. The CDR3 DNA is TGTGCCAGCAGTCTCCTCCCTCAGAGGGCGCAGTATTTT. Translated, it gives CASSLLPQRAQYF.

V and J are TRBV6-5 and TRBJ2-1; 7 bases are a match to TRBD1. V dropped 3 bases and J dropped 5; count of bases not matched to a gene: 7. CDR1 and CDR2 from the germline V gene are MNHEY and SVGAGI. This CDR3 comprises 15 residues. The CDR3 is CASSYSRTGNNEQFF. The CDR3 DNA reads as TGTGCCAGCAGTTATTCCCGGACAGGTAACAATGAGCAGTTCTTC.

The V gene is TRBV9, the J gene TRBJ2-2; D not resolved. V gave up 3 bases and J gave up 7 bases, with 19 bases separating them. The CDR3 is 16 amino acids. Germline loops: CDR1 SGDLS, CDR2 YYNGEE. CDR3 sequence (DNA): TGTGCCAGCAGCGACGGATTGGACGGTCTGGGCGGGGAGCTGTTTTTT. Its translation is CASSDGLDGLGGELFF.

The chain combines TRBV27 with TRBJ2-1, with 7 positions matching TRBD1. The V gene's germline CDR1 is MNHEY and CDR2 SMNVEV (reference sequence). The CDR3 runs to 17 residues. V shed 5 bases and J 6 bases; nucleotides not matched to a gene: 16. In DNA, the CDR3 is TGTGCCAGCAGTGTACTAGAGTTCCAGGGGGTTACCAATGAGCAGTTCTTC. The encoded protein is CASSVLEFQGVTNEQFF.

This sequence joins TRBV4-1 and TRBJ2-3; 9 bases are shared with TRBD2. The junction had 5 bases not matched to a gene; V was cut back by 1 base and J by 0 bases. The CDR3 is 17 residues long. Germline V gives CDR1 MGHRA, CDR2 YSYEKL. CDR3 region: CASSQASGGPSTDTQYF. The DNA of the CDR3 is TGCGCCAGCAGCCAAGCGAGCGGGGGGCCGAGCACAGATACGCAGTATTTT.

The V gene is TRBV4-3, the J gene TRBJ1-1, with 8 bases identical to TRBD1. Germline CDR1 is LGHNA and CDR2 is YSLEER. The CDR3 contains 16 residues. V dropped 3 bases and J dropped 1; count of bases not matched to a gene: 7. In DNA form, the CDR3 reads TGCGCCAGCAGCCAGGCACTCGGGACAGGGAACACTGAAGCTTTCTTT. It is translated as CASSQALGTGNTEAFF.

This chain's CDR3 is CASSDRDDYGYTF. CDR3 sequence (DNA): TGTGCCAGCAGTGACAGGGACGACTATGGCTACACCTTC. V usage is TRBV21-1 and J usage is TRBJ1-2; no check of the table's D call, TRBD1, against the DNA was made. TRBV21-1 is termed a pseudogene. The CDR3 is made up of 13 amino acids.

The chain recombines TRBV4-1 with TRBJ1-4; D gene ambiguous. Germline CDR1 reads MGHRA; CDR2 reads YSYEKL. V lost 1 base and J lost 8, with 14 bases in between. The CDR3 loop spans 15 amino acids. This CDR3 reads CASSQAGGLYEKLFF. The CDR3, as DNA: TGCGCCAGCAGCCAAGCGGGAGGGCTCTACGAAAAACTGTTTTTT.

The chain recombines TRBV6-1 with TRBJ2-7, with D tentatively TRBD1 (6 bases). Trimming left V 1 base short and J 3 bases short, with 13 bases between. Germline lookup yields CDR1 MNHNS and CDR2 SASEGT. This CDR3 is 15 amino acids long. CDR3 residues: CASSEVSSRGYEQYF. For the CDR3, the DNA is TGTGCCAGCAGTGAAGTATCGTCCAGGGGCTACGAGCAGTACTTC.

The chain recombines TRBV6-4 with TRBJ2-3; D gene unclear. CDR3 length: 15 amino acids. Trimming stripped 2 bases from V and 0 bases from J, with 9 bases between. The germline gives CDR1 MRHNA, CDR2 SNTAGT. CDR3 in DNA: TGTGCCAGCAGTGACGGGTCCTCTAGCACAGATACGCAGTATTTT. This translates into CASSDGSSSTDTQYF.

This clone was observed a few times. V gene TRBV7-2 combines with J gene TRBJ2-7; 14 bases match TRBD2. Germline V gene data show CDR1 as SGHTA and CDR2 as FQGNSA. The trim removed 5 bases at V and 2 bases at J, leaving 5 bases unmatched. This CDR3 comprises 16 residues. CDR3 amino acids: CASSGTSGGQAYEQYF. The CDR3 DNA sequence: TGTGCCAGCAGCGGGACTAGCGGGGGCCAAGCCTACGAGCAGTACTTC.

The genes are TRBV7-9 and TRBJ1-2; a possible D gene is TRBD1 (5 bases). Trimming removed 4 bases at V and 3 bases at J, with 15 bases between. This CDR3 is 15 amino acids long. CDR1 and CDR2 (germline): SEHNR, FQNEAQ (reference sequence). This chain's CDR3 is CASSSSSGRDYGYTF. The CDR3 region has the DNA TGTGCCAGCAGCTCTTCATCGGGACGAGACTATGGCTACACCTTC.

This clone has a single count. The chain carries TRBV7-9 and TRBJ2-3, with 9 nucleotides matching TRBD2. Germline values: CDR1 SEHNR, CDR2 FQNEAQ (reference sequence). J lost 5 bases, V lost 3 bases, and 9 bases had no gene match. This CDR3 is 16 amino acids long. The CDR3 spells CASSFPPGLAIDTQYF. The CDR3 DNA follows: TGTGCCAGCAGCTTCCCCCCGGGACTAGCTATAGATACGCAGTATTTT.

This clone was recorded once. V and J are TRBV7-6 and TRBJ1-3; 7 bases map to TRBD1. This CDR3 contains 16 residues. The germline V gene has CDR1 SGHVS and CDR2 FNYEAQ. V lost 5 bases, J lost 2 bases, and 9 bases stayed unmatched. In DNA form, the CDR3 reads TGTGCCAGCAGCACGCGACAGGGTCTGACTGGAAACACCATATATTTT. This gives the protein CASSTRQGLTGNTIYF.

This clone is a singleton in its sample. This chain joins TRBV7-6 and TRBJ1-1, with 11 positions matching TRBD1. Germline values: CDR1 SGHVS, CDR2 FNYEAQ. The CDR3 has 15 amino acids. The V gene end was trimmed by 6 bases and the J gene end by 7 bases; junction bases not matched to a gene: 10. CDR3 loop: CASSFCGQGAGEAFF. The CDR3 DNA sequence: TGTGCCAGCAGTTTTTGCGGACAGGGGGCAGGTGAAGCTTTCTTT.

The V and J genes are TRBV10-3 and TRBJ2-7; no firm D call. Trimming shortened V by 6 bases and J by 3 bases, and 12 bases separated the two germline ends. From germline, CDR1 is ENHRY and CDR2 SYGVKD. This CDR3 is 13 amino acids long. CDR3 coding DNA: TGTGCCATCAGCCCCACAGCACGCTACGAGCAGTACTTC. It specifies CAISPTARYEQYF.

The chain carries TRBV19 and TRBJ2-7; D is unresolved. Trimming left V 5 bases short and J 0 bases short, with 11 bases between. This CDR3 has 14 amino acids. Germline loops: CDR1 LNHDA, CDR2 SQIVND (reference sequence). The CDR3 DNA follows: TGTGCCAGTAGTCTCGGTACAGCCTCCTACGAGCAGTACTTC. This translates into CASSLGTASYEQYF.

The chain recombines TRBV4-1 with TRBJ2-7, with D tentatively TRBD1 (5 bases). V lost 6 bases and J 2 bases, leaving 17 bases between the germline ends. CDR3 size: 15 residues. Per the germline V gene, CDR1 is MGHRA and CDR2 is YSYEKL. Written as DNA, the CDR3 is TGCGCCAGCAGGCCCCACCAGGGCCCAGCCTACGAGCAGTACTTC. It yields the protein CASRPHQGPAYEQYF.

This rearrangement joins TRBV7-2 to TRBJ2-1, with TRBD2 matching over 8 bases. The V gene end was trimmed by 4 bases and the J gene end by 2 bases; junction bases not matched to a gene: 4. Germline V lookup: CDR1 SGHTA, CDR2 FQGNSA. This CDR3 spans 15 amino acids. The CDR3 loop reads CASSSGLETYNEQFF. The CDR3 DNA is TGTGCCAGCAGCTCGGGACTAGAAACCTACAATGAGCAGTTCTTC.

The chain employs TRBV7-6 and TRBJ2-7, with TRBD2 identical over 8 bases. This CDR3 spans 14 amino acids. Germline V gene lookup returns CDR1 SGHVS and CDR2 FNYEAQ. The V and J ends lost 5 bases and 2 bases, in that order; junction bases with no gene match: 5. The CDR3 region has the DNA TGTGCCAGCAGCCCCGGGGGGGGAACCTACGAGCAGTACTTC. Residues: CASSPGGGTYEQYF.